This T cell receptor (beta chain) emerged from a study of blood T cell repertoires in COVID-19. The CDR3 is 13 residues long. Trimming took off 8 bases at V and 5 bases at J, with 15 bases between the two ends. Germline V gene data show CDR1 as LNHDA and CDR2 as SQIVND (reference sequence). In the source study's methods: Estimates of nucleated cell counts were drawn from the amplification of reference gene primers. Some clones are missing from TCRdb's copy, which holds only in-frame ones; the method was immunoSEQ multiplex PCR. V, J and clone size were drawn from that table, and D and trimming were deduced from the DNA. This table holds roughly 300,000 clones, roughly 86% found once.

This chain connects TRBV19 to TRBJ2-5; TRBD1 is a possible D gene (6 bases). The receptor's source is a woman in her forties or fifties who had recovered from COVID-19. Sequencing used peripheral blood. The CDR3 here is CASVTGDGETQYF. CDR3 DNA: TGTGCCAGTGTGACAGGTGATGGGGAGACCCAGTACTTC.